These T cell receptor beta chains were read from a single sample in a study of blood T cell repertoires in COVID-19. Profiled with immunoSEQ multiplex PCR; TCRdb holds only in-frame clones, not every one. The sample carries some 260,000 clones, roughly nine tenths recorded once. Sequenced material: peripheral blood. Receptor source: a man between 18 and 29 years old with active or convalescent COVID-19. Both conserved end residues are part of each CDR3. The D gene is left open where the match is weak. Clone size is stated in some rows and not others, as once, few, many or a class when expanded.

CASSQTLGDRKGNYGYTF TGTGCCAGCAGTCAAACGTTAGGTGACAGGAAGGGTAACTATGGCTACACCTTC TRBJ1-2 18 TRBV6-6 . .
CASSSRQGAHRGYTF TGTGCCAGCAGCTCGCGACAGGGGGCGCACCGTGGCTACACCTTC TRBJ1-2 15 TRBV13 . TRBD1
CASSESDNEQFF TGTGCCAGCAGCGAGAGCGACAATGAGCAGTTCTTC TRBJ2-1 12 TRBV9 . .
CASSPGGQGLDTQYF TGTGCCAGCTCACCTGGGGGACAGGGGTTGGATACGCAGTATTTT TRBJ2-3 15 TRBV18 . TRBD1
CASSTGQNYGYTF TGCGCCAGCAGCACCGGACAGAACTATGGCTACACCTTC TRBJ1-2 13 TRBV5-1 . .
CASSVAGLAGVGQETQYF TGTGCCAGCAGCGTAGCGGGTCTAGCGGGAGTAGGGCAAGAGACCCAGTACTTC TRBJ2-5 18 TRBV9 . TRBD2
CASGIAHEQYF TGTGCCAGCGGCATAGCCCACGAGCAGTACTTC TRBJ2-7 11 TRBV28 . .
CASSPGGSTSGRIRETQYF TGCGCCAGCAGCCCTGGGGGCTCGACTAGCGGGAGAATTAGGGAGACCCAGTACTTC TRBJ2-5 19 TRBV5-1 . TRBD2
CASNSGEQFF TGTGCCAGCAATAGCGGTGAGCAGTTCTTC TRBJ2-1 10 TRBV28 . .
CASSLALASGRGTQYF TGCGCCAGCAGCTTGGCCTTGGCTAGCGGGCGAGGGACCCAGTACTTC TRBJ2-5 16 TRBV5-1 once TRBD2
CASSRDRGEKLFF TGTGCCAGCAGCAGGGACAGGGGTGAAAAACTGTTTTTT TRBJ1-4 13 TRBV27 . TRBD1
CASSEAGANTGELFF TGCGCCAGCTCCGAAGCGGGGGCCAACACCGGGGAGCTGTTTTTT TRBJ2-2 15 TRBV5-1 . TRBD2
CASSGRVSTDTQYF TGTGCCAGCAGCGGAAGAGTTAGCACAGATACGCAGTATTTT TRBJ2-3 14 TRBV9 . .
CASSSPGLSTYEQYF TGTGCCAGCAGTTCACCGGGACTGTCTACCTACGAGCAGTACTTC TRBJ2-7 15 TRBV27 . .
CASSYTAKNIQYF TGTGCCAGCAGTTACACGGCCAAAAACATTCAGTACTTC TRBJ2-4 13 TRBV28 . .
CASSQLSGVKETQYF TGTGCCAGCAGCCAGCTTAGCGGAGTAAAAGAGACCCAGTACTTC TRBJ2-5 15 TRBV5-6 . .
CASSSTSGPYEQYF TGTGCCAGCAGCTCCACTAGCGGTCCCTACGAGCAGTACTTC TRBJ2-7 14 TRBV7-2 . TRBD2
CASSWTGGGEKLFF TGTGCCAGCAGTTGGACAGGGGGCGGTGAAAAACTGTTTTTT TRBJ1-4 14 TRBV6-5 . TRBD1
CASRGQGGVGEQYF TGTGCCAGCAGAGGACAGGGGGGGGTTGGAGAGCAGTACTTC TRBJ2-7 14 TRBV2 . TRBD1
CASSYVDRSGCTF TGTGCCAGCAGTTACGTAGACAGAAGTGGGTGCACCTTC TRBJ1-2 13 TRBV6-5 . .
CASSTYTGAGANVLTF TGTGCCAGCAGCACGTATACGGGTGCTGGGGCCAACGTCCTGACTTTC TRBJ2-6 16 TRBV7-8 . .
CASSLSGTGAVGNQPQHF TGTGCCAGCAGCTTAAGTGGGACAGGGGCTGTGGGCAATCAGCCCCAGCATTTT TRBJ1-5 18 TRBV7-8 . TRBD1
CASSFYGGADTQYF TGCGCCAGCAGCTTTTACGGGGGGGCAGATACGCAGTATTTT TRBJ2-3 14 TRBV5-1 . TRBD2
CASSVAPGGENTEAFF TGTGCCAGCAGCGTAGCTCCAGGAGGGGAGAACACTGAAGCTTTCTTT TRBJ1-1 16 TRBV9 . .
CASSGRGLGNTEAFF TGTGCCAGCAGTGGTAGGGGGCTAGGGAACACTGAAGCTTTCTTT TRBJ1-1 15 TRBV27 . TRBD1
CASSHNLTSGRAGETQYF TGTGCCAGCAGCCACAATCTGACTAGCGGGAGGGCAGGAGAGACCCAGTACTTC TRBJ2-5 18 TRBV3-1/TRBV3-2 . TRBD2
CASSGRDREKAEAFF TGTGCCAGCAGCGGACGAGACAGGGAGAAAGCTGAAGCTTTCTTT TRBJ1-1 15 TRBV9 . TRBD1
CASSPGTGAFSGLFF TGTGCCAGCAGCCCCGGGACAGGGGCCTTTTCGGGACTGTTTTTT TRBJ1-4 15 TRBV7-9 . TRBD1
CAWTGLAGGLPGELFF TGTGCCTGGACGGGACTAGCGGGGGGGCTCCCCGGGGAGCTGTTTTTT TRBJ2-2 16 TRBV30 . TRBD2
CASSFRLEREHQETQYF TGTGCCAGTAGTTTCCGCCTCGAGCGGGAGCATCAAGAGACCCAGTACTTC TRBJ2-5 17 TRBV19 . TRBD2
CASSLTGGHYYEQYF TGTGCCAGCAGCTTAACGGGGGGCCATTACTACGAGCAGTACTTC TRBJ2-7 15 TRBV7-2 . .
CASSYAASRGEQYF TGTGCCAGCAGTTATGCGGCTAGTAGAGGCGAGCAGTACTTC TRBJ2-7 14 TRBV6-2/TRBV6-3 . .
CASSTHGGDNEQFF TGTGCCAGCAGCACGCACGGAGGGGACAATGAGCAGTTCTTC TRBJ2-1 14 TRBV21-1 . .
CASSEWREYTDTQYF TGTGCCAGCAGTGAGTGGCGGGAGTACACAGATACGCAGTATTTT TRBJ2-3 15 TRBV2 . TRBD2
CASSPGQGSVRNEQYF TGTGCCAGCAGCCCGGGACAGGGAAGCGTTAGAAACGAGCAGTACTTC TRBJ2-7 16 TRBV3-1/TRBV3-2 . TRBD1
CASSNNDRGEGSPLHF TGTGCCAGCTCGAACAATGACAGGGGCGAAGGTTCACCCCTCCACTTT TRBJ1-6 16 TRBV18 . TRBD1
CASSNHLSTSGGYEQYF TGTGCCAGCAGCAACCACTTATCGACTAGCGGGGGTTACGAGCAGTACTTC TRBJ2-7 17 TRBV7-9 few TRBD2
CASSSSTGHASANYGYTF TGTGCCAGCAGCTCAAGTACGGGACATGCCTCAGCTAACTATGGCTACACCTTC TRBJ1-2 18 TRBV9 few .
CASSPTGGNTEAFF TGTGCCAGCTCACCAACAGGGGGTAACACTGAAGCTTTCTTT TRBJ1-1 14 TRBV18 . TRBD1